Listed below are T cell receptor beta chains from one sample, sequenced in a study of blood T cell repertoires in COVID-19. The repertoire was sequenced with immunoSEQ multiplex PCR; TCRdb's copy has only in-frame clones and lacks some. The top ten hold 5.2% of the sample, which has about 220,000 clones, 82% seen once. The sequencing input was peripheral blood. These receptors all stem from a woman aged 70 to 79 with COVID-19, enrolled during active disease. Each CDR3 is given with its conserved first and last residue. D genes are given only for firm matches. Size is stated for part of the rows, as once, few or many counts, or as a class when the clone is expanded.

clone size: -
V gene: TRBV5-1
J gene: TRBJ1-3
D gene: -
CDR3 protein: CASSLSGVSGNTIYF
CDR3 DNA: TGCGCCAGCAGCTTGTCCGGGGTCTCTGGAAACACCATATATTTT

clone size: -
V gene: TRBV7-6
J gene: TRBJ2-3
D gene: -
CDR3 protein: CASSSNPPGLRTDTQYF
CDR3 DNA: TGTGCCAGCAGTTCAAACCCCCCCGGACTCCGCACAGATACGCAGTATTTT

clone size: -
V gene: TRBV7-2
J gene: TRBJ2-2
D gene: TRBD2
CDR3 protein: CASSIQLAGAGELFF
CDR3 DNA: TGTGCCAGCAGCATCCAGCTAGCGGGAGCTGGGGAGCTGTTTTTT

clone size: once
V gene: TRBV11-2
J gene: TRBJ2-2
D gene: TRBD1
CDR3 protein: CASSFGQGNTGELFF
CDR3 DNA: TGTGCCAGCAGCTTTGGACAGGGGAACACCGGGGAGCTGTTTTTT

clone size: -
V gene: TRBV6-2/TRBV6-3
J gene: TRBJ1-1
D gene: -
CDR3 protein: CASSAQAPTEAFF
CDR3 DNA: TGTGCCAGCAGTGCACAGGCGCCCACTGAAGCTTTCTTT

clone size: -
V gene: TRBV7-6
J gene: TRBJ2-1
D gene: -
CDR3 protein: CASSLRTGTGNEQFF
CDR3 DNA: TGTGCCAGCAGCTTAAGAACCGGGACTGGCAATGAGCAGTTCTTC

clone size: -
V gene: TRBV5-1
J gene: TRBJ2-7
D gene: TRBD1
CDR3 protein: CASSAWTGNRAYEQYF
CDR3 DNA: TGCGCCAGCAGCGCATGGACAGGGAACAGGGCCTACGAGCAGTACTTC

clone size: once
V gene: TRBV6-5
J gene: TRBJ1-1
D gene: -
CDR3 protein: CASRGGQRQAFF
CDR3 DNA: TGTGCCAGCAGAGGGGGACAAAGGCAAGCTTTCTTT

clone size: -
V gene: TRBV28
J gene: TRBJ2-5
D gene: TRBD2
CDR3 protein: CASSGGLAGGETQYF
CDR3 DNA: TGTGCCAGCAGTGGGGGTCTAGCGGGAGGAGAGACCCAGTACTTC

clone size: -
V gene: TRBV10-3
J gene: TRBJ1-2
D gene: -
CDR3 protein: CAISGRQEYGYTF
CDR3 DNA: TGTGCCATCAGTGGAAGGCAGGAATATGGCTACACCTTC

clone size: -
V gene: TRBV18
J gene: TRBJ2-7
D gene: -
CDR3 protein: CASSRTDSYEQYF
CDR3 DNA: TGTGCCAGCTCTAGGACAGACTCCTACGAGCAGTACTTC

clone size: -
V gene: TRBV6-1
J gene: TRBJ1-6
D gene: -
CDR3 protein: CASSEAGGKYNSPLHF
CDR3 DNA: TGTGCCAGCAGTGAAGCAGGCGGAAAGTATAATTCACCCCTCCACTTT

clone size: -
V gene: TRBV10-3
J gene: TRBJ1-2
D gene: TRBD1
CDR3 protein: CAISDEGAYYGYTF
CDR3 DNA: TGTGCCATCAGTGACGAGGGGGCATACTATGGCTACACCTTC

clone size: -
V gene: TRBV6-5
J gene: TRBJ2-7
D gene: -
CDR3 protein: CASSYSNRETYEQYF
CDR3 DNA: TGTGCCAGCAGTTACAGTAACAGGGAGACCTACGAGCAGTACTTC

clone size: once
V gene: TRBV7-2
J gene: TRBJ1-1
D gene: -
CDR3 protein: CASSLFTGGKAEAFF
CDR3 DNA: TGTGCCAGCAGCTTATTTACGGGGGGCAAGGCTGAAGCTTTCTTT

clone size: -
V gene: TRBV27
J gene: TRBJ1-6
D gene: TRBD1
CDR3 protein: CASSLRDRVNSPLHF
CDR3 DNA: TGTGCCAGCAGTTTACGGGACAGGGTTAATTCACCCCTCCACTTT

clone size: -
V gene: TRBV28
J gene: TRBJ2-7
D gene: -
CDR3 protein: CASSFMNREFYEQYF
CDR3 DNA: TGTGCCAGCAGTTTTATGAACAGGGAGTTCTACGAGCAGTACTTC

clone size: -
V gene: TRBV7-2
J gene: TRBJ2-3
D gene: -
CDR3 protein: CASSKVKEGTQYF
CDR3 DNA: TGTGCCAGCAGTAAAGTCAAAGAGGGTACGCAGTATTTT